The 22 T cell receptor beta chains presented below share a single source sample, sequenced in a study of blood T cell repertoires in COVID-19. The method was immunoSEQ multiplex PCR; TCRdb's version includes in-frame clones alone and lacks a portion of them. The sample includes a few hundred thousand clones, around 80% seen only once; the top ten take approximately 4.3%. Source material: PBMCs or T cells enriched from blood (not recorded which). The receptors were sampled from a man aged 30 to 45 with acute COVID-19.

V gene TRBV9 combines with J gene TRBJ2-1; the D is unclear. The CDR3 loop spans 13 amino acids. The V and J ends lost 1 base and 9 bases respectively, with 11 bases between them. Germline V CDR1 and CDR2: SGDLS, YYNGEE. This CDR3 reads CASSVSSLGEQFF. Written as DNA, the CDR3 is TGTGCCAGCAGCGTATCCTCTCTCGGTGAGCAGTTCTTC.

This clone appeared a few times. V and J are TRBV18 and TRBJ2-1; 7 positions match TRBD1. V dropped 6 bases and J dropped 8; count of bases not matched to a gene: 16. The CDR3 spans 16 residues. Germline CDR1 reads KGHSH; CDR2 reads LQKENI. The CDR3 here is CASSPRGLLGPHEQFF. The CDR3 DNA sequence: TGTGCCAGCTCTCCAAGGGGGCTACTCGGCCCCCATGAGCAGTTCTTC.

This chain connects TRBV7-9 to TRBJ1-1; TRBD1 aligns across 7 bases. V trimming: 2 bases; J trimming: 3 bases; junction bases outside the gene matches: 6. The CDR3 consists of 15 residues. Germline-derived CDR1 and CDR2 are SEHNR and FQNEAQ (reference sequence). The CDR3 spells CASSLFTGVDTEAFF. Here the CDR3 DNA reads TGTGCCAGCAGCTTATTCACAGGGGTGGACACTGAAGCTTTCTTT.

The J gene is TRBJ2-1, the V gene TRBV6-2 or TRBV6-3; weak D call: TRBD1 (6 bases). CDR1 is MNHEY and CDR2 is SVGEGT in the germline V gene. The CDR3 has 17 amino acids. Trimming took off 5 bases at V and 0 bases at J, with 17 bases between the two ends. The CDR3 protein is CASSTQQDSRSYNEQFF. The DNA for the CDR3 is TGTGCCAGCAGTACCCAACAGGACAGTCGCTCCTACAATGAGCAGTTCTTC.

The V and J genes are TRBV28 and TRBJ1-2; D gene uncertain. V gave up 6 bases and J gave up 5 bases, with 13 bases separating them. Per germline, CDR1 MDHEN and CDR2 SYDVKM. This CDR3 comprises 13 residues. This CDR3 reads CASRRQAQYGYTF. For the CDR3, the DNA is TGTGCCAGCAGAAGGCAGGCGCAATATGGCTACACCTTC.

V usage is TRBV5-6 and J usage is TRBJ1-2; TRBD1 aligns across 7 bases. In germline, CDR1 is SGHDT, CDR2 YYEEEE. V gave up 9 bases and J gave up 5 bases; unmatched junction bases: 19. The CDR3 covers 16 residues. DNA for the CDR3: TGTGCCACCCTGAACCAACAGGGGCGGGTTGCATATGGCTACACCTTC. As protein: CATLNQQGRVAYGYTF.

The V call is TRBV19, the J call TRBJ2-1; 9 positions agree with TRBD2. CDR1 is LNHDA, CDR2 SQIVND, per germline (reference sequence). Germline trimming cut 10 bases from V and 8 bases from J; bases unmatched to any gene: 9. CDR3 length equals 13 residues. This chain's CDR3 is CATAGGPSYEQFF. The CDR3 DNA reads TGTGCCACCGCGGGAGGGCCATCGTATGAGCAGTTCTTC.

V is TRBV5-4 and J is TRBJ2-3; 10 bases match TRBD1. Germline CDR1 and CDR2: SGHNT and YYREEE (reference sequence). V shed 3 bases, J shed 4 bases, and the junction held 2 bases outside the gene matches. The CDR3 has 14 amino acids. The DNA for the CDR3 is TGTGCCAGCAGCTCGACAGGGGGCGCAGATACGCAGTATTTT. Protein: CASSSTGGADTQYF. The entire variable domain, with the rest obtained from reference TRBV5-4 and TRBJ2-3, is as follows: ETGVTQSPTHLIKTRGQQVTLRCSSQSGHNTVSWYQQALGQGPQFIFQYYREEENGRGNFPPRFSGLQFPNYSSELNVNALELDDSALYLCASSSTGGADTQYFGPGTRLTVL.

The rearrangement joins TRBV27 to TRBJ1-6; unclear D gene. Trimming took 5 bases from V and 9 from J, leaving 17 bases between them. Germline V CDR1 and CDR2: MNHEY, SMNVEV (reference sequence). The CDR3 runs to 15 residues. CDR3 protein: CASSTRYPGSSPLHF. CDR3 in DNA: TGTGCCAGCAGTACACGATACCCTGGCAGTTCACCCCTCCACTTT.

V and J are TRBV7-2 and TRBJ2-4, with D possibly being TRBD2 (5 bases). The V gene lost 3 bases and the J gene lost 1 base, with 10 bases spanning the gap. CDR3 length: 15 residues. Germline CDR1 SGHTA, CDR2 FQGNSA. The CDR3 sequence: CASSLTGMAKNIQYF. The CDR3 DNA reads TGTGCCAGCAGCTTGACCGGGATGGCCAAAAACATTCAGTACTTC.

This chain uses TRBV5-1 with TRBJ1-5, with 9 bases fitting TRBD1. Germline V gene data show CDR1 as SGHRS and CDR2 as YFSETQ. V lost 4 bases and J lost 4; bases outside the gene matches: 3. This CDR3 region has 14 residues. The CDR3 region has the DNA TGCGCCAGCAGCCCGGACAGGGGAAATCAGCCCCAGCATTTT. This sequence encodes CASSPDRGNQPQHF.

This clone was seen once. The CDR3 spells CAWARDRATDTQYF. The CDR3 DNA sequence: TGTGCCTGGGCCCGGGACAGGGCAACAGATACGCAGTATTTT. The chain combines TRBV30 with TRBJ2-3; 9 bases map to TRBD1. The CDR3 has 14 residues. Per the germline V gene, CDR1 is GTSNPN and CDR2 is SVGIG (reference sequence). Germline trimming cut 5 bases from V and 3 bases from J; bases unmatched to any gene: 6.

The chain links TRBV6-5 to TRBJ2-7, with 7 bases aligning to TRBD1. The CDR3 sequence is 14 residues long. Germline V gene lookup returns CDR1 MNHEY and CDR2 SVGAGI. With 4 bases clipped from V and 5 bases from J, the junction kept 8 bases outside the gene matches. The chain's CDR3 is CASSLDRLGNEQYV. CDR3 sequence (DNA): TGTGCCAGCAGTTTGGACAGGCTTGGGAACGAGCAGTACGTC.

The chain carries TRBV11-2 and TRBJ2-3; D perhaps matches TRBD2 (5 bases). This CDR3 is 16 amino acids long. Germline V lookup: CDR1 SGHAT, CDR2 FQNNGV. With 7 bases removed from V and 9 bases from J, the gap between germline ends came to 26 bases. CDR3 coding DNA: TGTGCCAGCACCCTGATGATGGTTCGAGAGAGGGAGACGCAGTATTTT. It is translated as CASTLMMVRERETQYF.

The CDR3 sequence is CAQKRRRSSYNSPLHF. The CDR3 DNA reads as TGTGCCCAAAAGCGACGGAGGAGCTCCTATAATTCACCCCTCCACTTT. The rearrangement uses TRBV7-3 and TRBJ1-6; no clear D. Per the germline V gene, CDR1 is SGHTA and CDR2 is FQGTGA. Trimming left V 11 bases short and J 0 bases short, with 17 bases between. This CDR3 has 16 amino acids.

V is TRBV6-2 or TRBV6-3 and J is TRBJ2-3; D is possibly TRBD1 (5 bases). Germline-derived CDR1 and CDR2 are MNHEY and SVGEGT. CDR3 size: 15 residues. The V and J ends lost 0 bases and 6 bases respectively, with 13 bases between them. CDR3 sequence: CASSYSSGLGDTQYF. The CDR3 DNA follows: TGTGCCAGCAGTTACTCATCAGGGTTAGGGGATACGCAGTATTTT.

J is TRBJ2-7 and V is TRBV21-1; the table assigns TRBD1, which was not confirmed against the DNA. TRBV21-1 is given as a pseudogene. This CDR3 spans 14 amino acids. CDR3 sequence reads: CASSKWDRGREQYV. Written as DNA, the CDR3 is TGTGCCAGCAGCAAGTGGGACAGGGGGCGAGAGCAGTACGTC.

The CDR3 loop is CASRRGTSDEQFF. The DNA of the CDR3 is TGTGCCAGCAGACGCGGGACTAGCGATGAGCAGTTCTTC. The gene calls are TRBV3-1 (or the pseudogene TRBV3-2) and TRBJ2-1; 10 bases align to TRBD2. Per the germline V gene, CDR1 is LGHDT and CDR2 is YNNKEL (reference sequence). This CDR3 comprises 13 residues. The junction had 4 bases not matched to a gene; V was cut back by 6 bases and J by 8 bases.

This sequence joins TRBV6-9 and TRBJ2-2; 10 nucleotides match TRBD2. Germline V gene lookup returns CDR1 MNHGY and CDR2 SVAAGI. The CDR3 has 16 residues. Unmatched junction bases numbered 5, after V lost 2 bases and J lost 5 bases. The CDR3 sequence is CASSYSGREVTGELFF. For the CDR3, the DNA is TGTGCCAGCAGTTATAGCGGGAGGGAAGTTACCGGGGAGCTGTTTTTT.

The chain is built from TRBV3-1 (or the pseudogene TRBV3-2) and TRBJ1-3; 7 nucleotides line up with TRBD1. Germline V gene lookup returns CDR1 LGHDT and CDR2 YNNKEL (reference sequence). The junction had 6 bases not matched to a gene; V was cut back by 3 bases and J by 4 bases. The CDR3 totals 15 residues. CDR3 protein: CASSHNRGSGNTIYF. In nucleotides, the CDR3 is TGTGCCAGCAGCCATAACAGGGGATCGGGAAACACCATATATTTT.

The rearrangement joins TRBV5-1 to TRBJ2-1; 9 nucleotides line up with TRBD1. The CDR3 runs to 15 residues. V gave up 2 bases and J gave up 7 bases; unmatched junction bases: 7. From germline, CDR1 is SGHRS and CDR2 YFSETQ. The DNA of the CDR3 is TGCGCCAGCAGCTTCCTGGGACAGGGAAGGAATGAGCAGTTCTTC. Translated, it gives CASSFLGQGRNEQFF.

The chain employs TRBV29-1 and TRBJ2-2, with a weak D call TRBD2 (5 bases). The length of the CDR3 is 16 residues. The V and J ends lost 0 bases and 0 bases respectively, with 11 bases between them. Germline V gene lookup returns CDR1 SQVTM and CDR2 ANQGSEA. The CDR3 sequence is CSVEEARGSNTGELFF. The CDR3 DNA reads as TGCAGCGTTGAAGAGGCCCGGGGTTCGAACACCGGGGAGCTGTTTTTT.